Included here is one T cell receptor (beta chain) sequence, with context. The sample originates from a study of cytotoxic CD8 clonotypes in ibrutinib-treated CLL. Profiled with immunoSEQ multiplex PCR; TCRdb holds only in-frame clones, not every one. In the table there are hundreds of thousands of clones, 60% to 75% of which are singletons. With 0 bases removed from V and 4 bases from J, the gap between germline ends came to 10 bases. CDR3 length: 15 residues. Germline CDR1 is MGHRA and CDR2 is YSYEKL. This chain uses TRBV4-1 with TRBJ2-1; the D gene could be TRBD1 or TRBD2 (6 bases each). The sequences come from PBMCs, collected after 24 months of ibrutinib treatment. The receptor comes from a human donor with chronic lymphocytic leukemia. DNA of the CDR3: TGCGCCAGCAGCCAAGATAGGGGGACTTACAATGAGCAGTTCTTC. Residues: CASSQDRGTYNEQFF.